These 15 T cell receptor beta chains were sequenced from one sample in a study of beta chain features in type 1 diabetes. General study results and limits: Across all four CD4+ subsets, people with type 1 diabetes showed modestly shorter TCRB CDR3s.

Reverse transcribing all isolated RNA meant expressed TCRB transcripts were sequenced. Profiling relied on immunoSEQ multiplex PCR, and the TCRdb table lists in-frame clones only, not all of them. The table records hundreds of thousands of clones, approximately 15% of them present only once. Their antigens remain unidentified. Material: naive CD4+ T cells from blood. These receptors were taken from a man between 18 and 35 years old with type 1 diabetes.

This clone has only a few counts. The chain joins TRBV30 to TRBJ1-1, with 7 bases fitting TRBD1. The V segment lost 8 bases and the J segment 0 bases; nucleotides outside the gene matches: 3. The CDR3 is 12 residues long. The germline V gene encodes CDR1 GTSNPN and CDR2 SVGIG (reference sequence). CDR3 bases: TGTGCCGGGGGACAGCTGAACACTGAAGCTTTCTTT. It is translated as CAGGQLNTEAFF.

The CDR3 DNA reads TGTGCCAGCAGCACGTACAGGGGGCCTCGAGAGCAGTTCTTC. This sequence encodes CASSTYRGPREQFF. The V and J genes are TRBV7-8 and TRBJ2-1, with 9 bases lining up with TRBD1. Germline V lookup: CDR1 SGHVS, CDR2 FQNEAQ. After removal of 5 bases from V and 10 bases from J, the junction contained 9 bases not matched to a gene. The CDR3 length is 14 residues.

The chain employs TRBV5-1 and TRBJ2-7; possible D gene TRBD1, 5 bases. Trimming stripped 4 bases from V and 2 bases from J, with 10 bases between. CDR3 size: 13 residues. Per germline, CDR1 SGHRS and CDR2 YFSETQ. In nucleotides, the CDR3 is TGCGCCAGCAGCGCAGGGATGACCTACGAGCAGTACTTC. It yields the protein CASSAGMTYEQYF.

This clone was observed a handful of times. The chain links TRBV28 to TRBJ2-6; D call uncertain. The CDR3 covers 16 residues. V lost 5 bases and J 3 bases, leaving 14 bases between the germline ends. Looked up from germline, CDR1 is MDHEN and CDR2 is SYDVKM. This chain's CDR3 is CASSPRPGGGANVLTF. CDR3 coding DNA: TGTGCCAGCAGTCCCCGTCCCGGCGGTGGGGCCAACGTCCTGACTTTC. The entire variable domain, with the rest obtained from reference TRBV28 and TRBJ2-6, is as follows: DVKVTQSSRYLVKRTGEKVFLECVQDMDHENMFWYRQDPGLGLRLIYFSYDVKMKEKGDIPEGYSVSREKKERFSLILESASTNQTSMYLCASSPRPGGGANVLTFGAGSRLTVL.

The chain joins TRBV6-5 to TRBJ1-2; D possibly corresponds to TRBD1 (6 bases). CDR3 length equals 15 residues. Germline V gives CDR1 MNHEY, CDR2 SVGAGI. V lost 6 bases and J 4 bases, leaving 18 bases between the germline ends. The CDR3 DNA reads as TGTGCCAGCAGCCGAAAGGACAGCGGAACCTATGGCTACACCTTC. Protein sequence: CASSRKDSGTYGYTF.

The chain uses TRBV7-9 and TRBJ2-7, with TRBD1 matching 8 bases. The CDR3 has 12 residues. Trimming removed 7 bases from V and 6 bases from J; junction bases left unmatched: 5. Germline V gene sequence: CDR1 SEHNR, CDR2 FQNEAQ (reference sequence). In DNA, the CDR3 is TGTGCCAGCACGTTACAGGGGGTCGAGCAGTACTTC. Protein sequence: CASTLQGVEQYF.

The chain is built from TRBV6-6 and TRBJ2-3, with a possible D match to TRBD2 (6 bases). Per germline, CDR1 MNHNY and CDR2 SVGAGI (reference sequence). Between the trimmed V and J ends, which lost 9 bases and 2 bases, there was a span of 15 bases. This CDR3 comprises 14 residues. The CDR3 here is CASGRRGPTDTQYF. CDR3 in DNA: TGTGCCAGTGGGCGGCGGGGTCCCACAGATACGCAGTATTTT.

The V and J genes are TRBV4-3 and TRBJ1-2, with D maybe TRBD1 (6 bases). V lost 4 bases, J lost 8 bases, and 20 bases lay in between. The germline gives CDR1 LGHNA, CDR2 YSLEER. The length of the CDR3 is 15 residues. CDR3 sequence: CASSLSRGSPAGYTF. The CDR3 bases are TGCGCCAGCAGCCTGTCCAGGGGATCACCCGCCGGCTACACCTTC.

This clone came up once. V usage is TRBV30 and J usage is TRBJ2-3; D possibly corresponds to TRBD2 (5 bases). Germline V gene data show CDR1 as GTSNPN and CDR2 as SVGIG (reference sequence). The ends were cut back, 5 bases at V and 1 base at J, with 16 bases in the middle. The CDR3 contains 15 residues. The CDR3 DNA sequence: TGTGCCTGGGAGGGCCTTACTAGGGGCACAGATACGCAGTATTTT. This sequence encodes CAWEGLTRGTDTQYF.

This clone was seen a handful of times. V and J are TRBV7-9 and TRBJ1-2, with D possibly TRBD1 on 5 matching bases. V lost 5 bases and J 6 bases, leaving 13 bases between the germline ends. The CDR3 extends over 13 amino acids. CDR1 SEHNR and CDR2 FQNEAQ come from the germline V gene (reference sequence). CDR3 protein: CASSRGREDGYTF. The DNA of the CDR3 is TGTGCCAGCAGCCGGGGACGGGAGGATGGCTACACCTTC. The whole variable domain, filled in from reference TRBV7-9 and TRBJ1-2, reads DTGVSQNPRHKITKRGQNVTFRCDPISEHNRLYWYRQTLGQGPEFLTYFQNEAQLEKSRLLSDRFSAERPKGSFSTLEIQRTEQGDSAMYLCASSRGREDGYTFGSGTRLTVV.

CDR3: CAASGRGSNQPQHF. The CDR3 DNA reads as TGTGCCGCCTCTGGCAGGGGGAGCAATCAGCCCCAGCATTTT. V is TRBV15 and J is TRBJ1-5, with 7 bases lining up with TRBD1. Losses at the gene ends were 11 bases for V and 1 base for J; bases not matched to a gene: 8. This CDR3 contains 14 residues. Germline assignment: CDR1 LNHNV and CDR2 YYDKDF (reference sequence).

This clone was recorded a few times. The V gene is TRBV4-3, the J gene TRBJ2-7, with D possibly being TRBD2 (6 bases). The CDR3 covers 15 residues. V was pared by 4 bases and J by 5 bases, with 18 bases between. In germline, CDR1 is LGHNA, CDR2 YSLEER. The CDR3 region has the DNA TGCGCCAGCAGCCTACAAAGACTAGTCCGCCACGAGCAGTACTTC. As protein: CASSLQRLVRHEQYF.

The chain has TRBV5-1 and TRBJ2-5; 7 positions match TRBD2. Trimming at V came to 6 bases and at J to 4 bases, leaving 9 bases not matched to a gene. This CDR3 spans 14 amino acids. Germline V gene lookup returns CDR1 SGHRS and CDR2 YFSETQ. This CDR3 reads CASNSKLAAETQYF. CDR3 bases: TGCGCCAGCAATTCTAAGCTAGCGGCAGAGACCCAGTACTTC. The variable domain in full, completed from reference TRBV5-1 and TRBJ2-5, reads KAGVTQTPRYLIKTRGQQVTLSCSPISGHRSVSWYQQTPGQGLQFLFEYFSETQRNKGNFPGRFSGRQFSNSRSEMNVSTLELGDSALYLCASNSKLAAETQYFGPGTRLLVL.

This clone occurred a few times. This rearrangement joins TRBV11-2 to TRBJ2-1; 8 nucleotides agree with TRBD2. The germline V gene encodes CDR1 SGHAT and CDR2 FQNNGV. V shed 6 bases and J 4 bases; nucleotides not matched to a gene: 8. This CDR3 has 15 residues. CDR3 residues: CASSLGGGRYNEQFF. CDR3 sequence (DNA): TGTGCCAGCAGTCTTGGAGGCGGGAGGTACAATGAGCAGTTCTTC.

The chain is built from TRBV5-5 and TRBJ2-7, with D perhaps TRBD1 (5 bases). The V end lost 3 bases, the J end lost 6 bases, and 13 bases lay between the germline ends. Germline CDR1 is SGHKS and CDR2 is YYEKEE (reference sequence). This CDR3 comprises 13 residues. CDR3 region: CASSSSPGSEQYF. The CDR3 nucleotides read TGTGCCAGCAGCTCCTCCCCAGGGTCCGAGCAGTACTTC.